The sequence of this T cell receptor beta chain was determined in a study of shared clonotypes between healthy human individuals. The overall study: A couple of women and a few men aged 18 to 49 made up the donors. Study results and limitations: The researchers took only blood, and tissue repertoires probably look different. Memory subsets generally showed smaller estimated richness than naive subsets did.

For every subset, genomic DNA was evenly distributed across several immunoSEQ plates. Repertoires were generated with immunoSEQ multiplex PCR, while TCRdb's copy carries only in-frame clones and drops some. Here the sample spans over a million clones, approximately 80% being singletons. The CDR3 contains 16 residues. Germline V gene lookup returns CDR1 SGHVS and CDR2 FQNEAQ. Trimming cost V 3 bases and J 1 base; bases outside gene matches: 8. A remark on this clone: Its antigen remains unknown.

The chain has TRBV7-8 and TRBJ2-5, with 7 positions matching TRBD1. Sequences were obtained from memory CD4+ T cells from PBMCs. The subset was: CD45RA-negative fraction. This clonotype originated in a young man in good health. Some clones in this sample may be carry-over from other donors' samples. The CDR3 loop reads CASSLRQGRGQETQYF. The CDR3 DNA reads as TGTGCCAGCAGCTTGCGACAGGGTAGGGGCCAAGAGACCCAGTACTTC.